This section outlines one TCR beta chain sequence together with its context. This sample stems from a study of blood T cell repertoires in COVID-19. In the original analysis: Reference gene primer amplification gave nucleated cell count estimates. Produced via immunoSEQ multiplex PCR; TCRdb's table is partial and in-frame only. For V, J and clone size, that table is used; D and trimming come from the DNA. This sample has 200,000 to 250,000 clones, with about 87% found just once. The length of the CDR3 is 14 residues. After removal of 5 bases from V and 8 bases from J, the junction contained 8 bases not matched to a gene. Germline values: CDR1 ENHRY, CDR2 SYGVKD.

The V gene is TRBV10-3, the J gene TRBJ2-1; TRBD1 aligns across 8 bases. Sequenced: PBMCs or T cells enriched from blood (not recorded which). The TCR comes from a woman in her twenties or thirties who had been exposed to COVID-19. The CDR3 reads CAISQLQGGYEQFF. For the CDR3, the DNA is TGTGCCATCAGTCAGCTACAGGGGGGTTATGAGCAGTTCTTC.